Listed below are T cell receptor beta chains from one sample, sequenced in a study of cytomegalovirus exposure and HLA in healthy donors. The data were produced by immunoSEQ multiplex PCR, yet TCRdb's version contains in-frame clones alone and is incomplete. Of approximately 110,000 clones listed, around two thirds are singletons. The sequenced material came from PBMCs. Receptors originate from a middle-aged man in good health and CMV-seropositive. CDR3s include the opening cysteine and the closing phenylalanine or tryptophan.

CDR3 length,V gene,J gene,CDR3 protein
15,TRBV11-3,TRBJ1-1,CASSLGGARPREAFF
14,TRBV6-1,TRBJ1-5,CASSLRRDGQPQHF
16,TRBV30,TRBJ2-2,CAWSVGGGTSGGELFF
16,TRBV19,TRBJ1-5,CASSMDGTGGFQPQHF
15,TRBV2,TRBJ2-7,CASSEGGQMGYEQYF
15,TRBV19,TRBJ2-7,CASSLGLAGFYEQYF
14,TRBV9,TRBJ2-1,CASSGTSGYNEQFF
16,TRBV12-5,TRBJ2-3,CASDIPGLASTDTQYF
14,TRBV7-3,TRBJ1-1,CASSLTGGNTEAFF
18,TRBV4-2,TRBJ2-6,CASSQGSSELSGANVLTF
13,TRBV19,TRBJ2-5,CASSIRREETQYF
17,TRBV7-3,TRBJ2-3,CASSSTGGGFATDTQYF
15,TRBV27,TRBJ1-6,CASSPLTGNNSPLHF
16,TRBV27,TRBJ2-1,CASSSFRQGTSGPKFF
13,TRBV7-3,TRBJ1-1,CASSLTGGTEAFF
15,TRBV12-5,TRBJ1-1,CASGSALDRNTEAFF
15,TRBV5-1,TRBJ2-2,CASSLFGGGTGELFF
15,TRBV9,TRBJ2-1,CASSVATHYDNEQFF
14,TRBV6-5,TRBJ1-1,CASSTRDSNTEAFF
14,TRBV5-1,TRBJ1-1,CASSSRGGNTEAFF
16,TRBV5-4,TRBJ2-1,CASSLVRLAGVNEQFF
14,TRBV2,TRBJ2-2,CASRVGPDTGELFF
14,TRBV5-1,TRBJ1-2,CASSLGQGGYGYTF
11,TRBV9,TRBJ2-1,CASSLYNEQFF
16,TRBV6-5,TRBJ2-1,CASSYKAGLSYNEQFF
15,TRBV30,TRBJ2-5,CAWSLTAGKGETQYF
17,TRBV19,TRBJ2-2,CASSPLRGREYTGELFF
15,TRBV6-6,TRBJ2-7,CASSYSDRHSYEQYF
15,TRBV11-2,TRBJ2-1,CASSSSGRASNEQFF
15,TRBV27,TRBJ1-1,CASSRSRVANTEAFF
15,TRBV19,TRBJ2-5,CASSLLGGTQETQYF
14,TRBV6-1,TRBJ2-3,CASSEAAGPDTQYF
16,TRBV10-3,TRBJ2-7,CAISLGGTGASYEQYF
14,TRBV5-1,TRBJ1-6,CASSWDRANSPLHF
16,TRBV27,TRBJ1-5,CASSFRTGYSNQPQHF
16,TRBV28,TRBJ1-5,CASILGGGQGNQPQHF
13,TRBV27,TRBJ2-5,CASGRQGGETQYF
15,TRBV27,TRBJ2-7,CASSFETVPLDEQYF
13,TRBV5-1,TRBJ1-2,CASSLDRSYGYTF
15,TRBV19,TRBJ1-5,CASSQAGWGNQPQHF
15,TRBV10-1,TRBJ2-3,CASSEWGTSTDTQYF
14,TRBV9,TRBJ2-3,CASTLAGPTDTQYF
13,TRBV27,TRBJ2-7,CASSSGGPYEQYF
15,TRBV5-1,TRBJ1-5,CASSLGGISNQPQHF
14,TRBV13,TRBJ2-7,CASSSTTGSYEQYF
15,TRBV6-5,TRBJ2-4,CASSYSGGVENIQYF
16,TRBV14,TRBJ2-1,CASSQGLGLAGNEQFF
15,TRBV5-1,TRBJ2-5,CASSLSGQSQETQYF
16,TRBV4-2,TRBJ2-1,CASSFRTSGANNEQFF
13,TRBV6-6,TRBJ1-2,CASRLPEDYGYTF
12,TRBV9,TRBJ2-1,CASGGTGNEQFF
15,TRBV7-6,TRBJ2-7,CASSLGGAGDYEQYF
16,TRBV5-6,TRBJ1-2,CASSPRDRVGNYGYTF
12,TRBV29-1,TRBJ2-7,CSARTGSDEQYF